These 29 T cell receptor beta chains were all obtained from the same sample, sequenced in a study of cytomegalovirus exposure and HLA in healthy donors. Use of 60 Vbeta and 13 Jbeta primers characterized the PCR. Libraries were prepared by immunoSEQ multiplex PCR; TCRdb keeps only in-frame clonotypes and omits some of them. The table shows around 100,000 clones, with just under 80% occurring only once. What was sequenced was PBMCs. These receptors were collected from a male donor in good health and CMV-seropositive.

This clone was counted once. The rearrangement links TRBV27 to TRBJ2-1, with D possibly being TRBD1 (6 bases). Deletions cut 6 bases from V and 8 bases from J, with 11 bases between. Per the germline V gene, CDR1 is MNHEY and CDR2 is SMNVEV (reference sequence). The CDR3 loop spans 12 amino acids. The CDR3 DNA reads as TGTGCCAGCAGATACAGGGTTGATGAGCAGTTCTTC. Protein sequence: CASRYRVDEQFF.

The rearrangement joins TRBV30 to TRBJ2-5; 7 bases align to TRBD1. Germline values: CDR1 GTSNPN, CDR2 SVGIG (reference sequence). The CDR3 covers 14 residues. V lost 8 bases to trimming and J lost 0 bases; unmatched junction nucleotides: 9. The CDR3 nucleotides are TGTGCCCGCAAGGGACAGAACTACCAAGAGACCCAGTACTTC. Its protein is CARKGQNYQETQYF.

This chain joins TRBV4-2 and TRBJ2-3; 7 nucleotides match TRBD2. The trim removed 3 bases at V and 1 base at J, leaving 7 bases unmatched. Germline lookup yields CDR1 LGHNA and CDR2 YNFKEQ. CDR3 length: 16 residues. Written as DNA, the CDR3 is TGTGCCAGCAGCCAGGCAGCGGGGAAGGGCACAGATACGCAGTATTTT. Translated, it gives CASSQAAGKGTDTQYF.

The table lists this clone with a few counts. This chain uses TRBV6-6 with TRBJ1-3, with 7 nucleotides matching TRBD1. V was pared by 6 bases and J by 8 bases, with 10 bases of the junction left unmatched. Germline CDR1 MNHNY, CDR2 SVGAGI (reference sequence). CDR3 size: 14 residues. CDR3 in amino acids: CASSYAGQLDTIYF. The DNA of the CDR3 is TGTGCCAGCAGCTATGCGGGACAGCTCGACACCATATATTTT.

This sequence joins TRBV19 and TRBJ1-4; 10 positions match TRBD1. The V gene end was trimmed by 5 bases and the J gene end by 6 bases; junction bases not matched to a gene: 6. The CDR3 sequence is 15 residues long. Germline CDR1 LNHDA, CDR2 SQIVND (reference sequence). As DNA, the CDR3 is TGTGCCAGTAGTTCACAGACAGGGGGCGATGAAAAACTGTTTTTT. This translates into CASSSQTGGDEKLFF.

This chain links TRBV19 with TRBJ2-1; TRBD2 matches 7 bases. V trimming: 5 bases; J trimming: 2 bases; junction bases outside the gene matches: 3. Germline V lookup: CDR1 LNHDA, CDR2 SQIVND (reference sequence). This CDR3 is 14 amino acids long. The CDR3 region is CASSLAGAYNEQFF. The CDR3 DNA reads as TGTGCCAGTAGTCTGGCGGGAGCCTACAATGAGCAGTTCTTC.

This chain links TRBV7-2 with TRBJ2-1; D is unclear. There are 15 residues in the CDR3. The germline V gene has CDR1 SGHTA and CDR2 FQGNSA. V shed 5 bases and J shed 0 bases, with 11 bases lying between them. The CDR3 nucleotides are TGTGCCAGCAGCCCAGTACAGAGCTCCTACAATGAGCAGTTCTTC. Translation: CASSPVQSSYNEQFF.

This chain connects TRBV5-1 to TRBJ2-3; 8 nucleotides match TRBD2. Per the germline V gene, CDR1 is SGHRS and CDR2 is YFSETQ. The CDR3 spans 14 residues. V was clipped by 1 base and J by 4 bases; unmatched bases: 2. CDR3 protein: CASSLRGGPDTQYF. The CDR3 nucleotides read TGCGCCAGCAGCTTGCGGGGGGGGCCAGATACGCAGTATTTT.

V usage is TRBV9 and J usage is TRBJ2-3, with 16 positions matching TRBD2. The CDR3 has 19 residues. V was pared by 2 bases and J by 5 bases, with 11 bases of the junction left unmatched. Germline CDR1 is SGDLS and CDR2 is YYNGEE. This CDR3 is CASSVGLAGGLIVQDTQYF. The CDR3, as DNA: TGTGCCAGCAGCGTGGGACTAGCGGGAGGGCTTATTGTCCAAGATACGCAGTATTTT.

This chain joins TRBV28 and TRBJ2-7; 8 positions agree with TRBD1. J gave up 1 base and V 6 bases, and 17 bases lay outside the gene matches. In germline, CDR1 is MDHEN, CDR2 SYDVKM. CDR3 length equals 18 residues. The CDR3 DNA follows: TGTGCCAGCAGCCATAGCCCCTGGCGGACAGGGCGATCCTACGAGCAGTACTTC. It yields the protein CASSHSPWRTGRSYEQYF.

This clone was seen more than once but under ten times. V is TRBV2 and J is TRBJ2-3, with a weak D call TRBD2 (5 bases). Germline CDR1 and CDR2: SNHLY and FYNNEI. The CDR3 spans 14 residues. The ends were cut back, 7 bases at V and 5 bases at J, with 16 bases in the middle. The CDR3 region has the DNA TGTGCCAGCAACCCTAGCCCTGCGGGAGATACGCAGTATTTT. Its translation is CASNPSPAGDTQYF.

The chain carries TRBV11-2 and TRBJ2-2; D not resolved. Germline loops: CDR1 SGHAT, CDR2 FQNNGV. The CDR3 has 12 residues. V was pared by 5 bases and J by 5 bases, with 6 bases between. CDR3 amino acids: CASSPPTGELFF. CDR3 coding DNA: TGTGCCAGCAGCCCCCCGACCGGGGAGCTGTTTTTT.

The chain couples TRBV30 to TRBJ2-7, with D possibly being TRBD2 (5 bases). Trimming shortened V by 2 bases and J by 2 bases, and 7 bases separated the two germline ends. This CDR3 region has 12 residues. The germline CDR1 and CDR2 sequences are GTSNPN and SVGIG (reference sequence). The CDR3 loop is CAWSRGTYEQYF. The CDR3 nucleotides read TGTGCCTGGAGTCGGGGAACCTACGAGCAGTACTTC.

This clone has a handful of counts. V usage is TRBV6-1 and J usage is TRBJ1-1; D perhaps matches TRBD1 (6 bases). This CDR3 contains 14 residues. Germline CDR1 reads MNHNS; CDR2 reads SASEGT. V lost 6 bases and J 1 base, leaving 12 bases between the germline ends. The CDR3 reads CASSLKGGNTEAFF. Here the CDR3 DNA reads TGTGCCAGCAGCCTAAAAGGGGGGAACACTGAAGCTTTCTTT.

The count of this clone is one. The chain combines TRBV28 with TRBJ2-1, with D perhaps matching TRBD2 (7 bases). The ends were cut back, 6 bases at V and 4 bases at J, with 13 bases in the middle. Looked up from germline, CDR1 is MDHEN and CDR2 is SYDVKM. The CDR3 extends over 14 amino acids. CDR3 sequence (DNA): TGTGCCAGCAGGGGAGGGGGGAGATACAATGAGCAGTTCTTC. Protein product: CASRGGGRYNEQFF.

The V call is TRBV9, the J call TRBJ1-1; weak D call: TRBD1 (6 bases). The germline gives CDR1 SGDLS, CDR2 YYNGEE. V dropped 4 bases and J dropped 5 bases, with 18 bases sitting between them. The length of the CDR3 is 15 residues. The CDR3 region is CASSFGDRRGTEAFF. CDR3 sequence (DNA): TGTGCCAGCAGCTTTGGCGACAGGAGAGGAACTGAAGCTTTCTTT.

V usage is TRBV2 and J usage is TRBJ2-5; 8 bases align to TRBD1. The CDR3 is 14 residues long. Trimming at V came to 6 bases and at J to 4 bases, leaving 7 bases not matched to a gene. Looked up from germline, CDR1 is SNHLY and CDR2 is FYNNEI. As DNA, the CDR3 is TGTGCCAGCAGCCTCGTCGACAGGGGAGAGACCCAGTACTTC. Translating it yields CASSLVDRGETQYF.

The gene calls are TRBV7-2 and TRBJ2-5; 9 nucleotides line up with TRBD2. With 1 base clipped from V and 1 base from J, the junction kept 7 bases outside the gene matches. The CDR3 extends over 17 amino acids. The V gene's germline CDR1 is SGHTA and CDR2 FQGNSA. CDR3 nucleotides: TGTGCCAGCAGCTTAGAGGGGCTAGCGGGGATCCAAGAGACCCAGTACTTC. It codes for CASSLEGLAGIQETQYF.

The V gene is TRBV27, the J gene TRBJ1-2, with TRBD1 as a possible D gene (6 bases). V shed 5 bases and J shed 8 bases, with 21 bases lying between them. Germline V gene lookup returns CDR1 MNHEY and CDR2 SMNVEV (reference sequence). The CDR3 is made up of 15 amino acids. CDR3: CASSTRGGRRGGYTF. CDR3 sequence (DNA): TGTGCCAGCAGTACCCGGGGGGGCAGGCGAGGGGGCTACACCTTC.

V usage is TRBV6-5 and J usage is TRBJ2-1; no clear D. Trimming pared 4 bases from V and 2 bases from J, leaving 12 bases between. The CDR3 has 15 residues. CDR1 is MNHEY and CDR2 is SVGAGI in the germline V gene. The CDR3 DNA sequence: TGTGCCAGCAGTTTCGCAGGTGATACCTACAATGAGCAGTTCTTC. It is translated as CASSFAGDTYNEQFF.

The chain links TRBV19 to TRBJ1-2, with D possibly being TRBD1 (5 bases). Germline V gene sequence: CDR1 LNHDA, CDR2 SQIVND (reference sequence). V was pared by 6 bases and J by 6 bases, with 17 bases between. This CDR3 comprises 14 residues. The CDR3 protein is CASRSGRLGHGYTF. The CDR3 DNA reads as TGTGCCAGTAGGTCAGGGCGGCTAGGACATGGCTACACCTTC.

The rearrangement links TRBV7-2 to TRBJ2-1; 8 bases are shared with TRBD2. V lost 6 bases, J lost 0 bases, and 4 bases stayed unmatched. From germline, CDR1 is SGHTA and CDR2 FQGNSA. This CDR3 has 15 amino acids. The CDR3 sequence is CASRLAEGSYNEQFF. Written as DNA, the CDR3 is TGTGCCAGCAGACTAGCGGAGGGCTCCTACAATGAGCAGTTCTTC.

As regards this clone: Relative to the germline gene, one junction end is altered; a read error may explain this. This chain joins TRBV15 and TRBJ2-1; no clear D. The CDR3 consists of 12 residues. Germline values: CDR1 LNHNV, CDR2 YYDKDF (reference sequence). CDR3 sequence reads: CATSRENNVQFF. In DNA form, the CDR3 reads TGTGCCACCAGCAGAGAGAACAATGTGCAGTTCTTC. The variable domain in full, with the rest retrieved from reference TRBV15 and TRBJ2-1, is DAMVIQNPRYQVTQFGKPVTLSCSQTLNHNVMYWYQQKSSQAPKLLFHYYDKDFNNEADTPDNFQSRRPNTSFCFLDIRSPGLGDTAMYLCATSRENNVQFFGPGTRLTVL.

This sequence joins TRBV2 and TRBJ2-7; 8 bases match TRBD1. The CDR3 length is 15 residues. J lost 4 bases, V lost 1 base, and 6 bases had no gene match. Germline CDR1 is SNHLY and CDR2 is FYNNEI. The CDR3 nucleotides are TGTGCCAGCAGTGAAGGGGGACAGGCGGTTTACGAGCAGTACTTC. This gives the protein CASSEGGQAVYEQYF. The full variable domain, with the rest looked up from reference TRBV2 and TRBJ2-7, is EPEVTQTPSHQVTQMGQEVILRCVPISNHLYFYWYRQILGQKVEFLVSFYNNEISEKSEIFDDQFSVERPDGSNFTLKIRSTKLEDSAMYFCASSEGGQAVYEQYFGPGTRLTVT.

The chain links TRBV19 to TRBJ2-7; 7 positions match TRBD2. The ends lost 5 bases at V and 4 bases at J; junction bases unmatched: 8. Germline CDR1 and CDR2: LNHDA and SQIVND (reference sequence). This CDR3 has 14 amino acids. CDR3 region: CASSSSSGAYEQYF. The DNA for the CDR3 is TGTGCCAGTAGTTCATCTAGCGGTGCGTACGAGCAGTACTTC. Full variable domain (outside the CDR3, taken from reference TRBV19 and TRBJ2-7): DGGITQSPKYLFRKEGQNVTLSCEQNLNHDAMYWYRQDPGQGLRLIYYSQIVNDFQKGDIAEGYSVSREKKESFPLTVTSAQKNPTAFYLCASSSSSGAYEQYFGPGTRLTVT.

The J gene is TRBJ2-1, the V gene TRBV5-1, with D tentatively TRBD2 (5 bases). Deletions cut 2 bases from V and 9 bases from J, with 6 bases between. The germline V gene has CDR1 SGHRS and CDR2 YFSETQ. The CDR3 sequence is 11 residues long. CDR3 loop: CASSLGSEQFF. The CDR3 DNA sequence: TGCGCCAGCAGCTTAGGGAGTGAGCAGTTCTTC.

The chain couples TRBV19 to TRBJ2-7, with 12 bases identical to TRBD2. In germline, CDR1 is LNHDA, CDR2 SQIVND (reference sequence). CDR3 length: 15 residues. J gave up 7 bases and V 7 bases, and 11 bases lay outside the gene matches. This CDR3 is CASKASGRAAREQYF. As DNA, the CDR3 is TGTGCCAGTAAGGCTAGCGGGAGGGCCGCGAGGGAGCAGTACTTC.

J is TRBJ2-7 and V is TRBV7-9; 7 nucleotides line up with TRBD1. V shed 5 bases and J 3 bases; nucleotides not matched to a gene: 7. The CDR3 spans 14 residues. Germline loops: CDR1 SEHNR, CDR2 FQNEAQ (reference sequence). The CDR3 DNA sequence: TGTGCCAGCAGCGACGGGACAGCTCACTACGAGCAGTACTTC. Translated: CASSDGTAHYEQYF.

This sequence joins TRBV10-2 and TRBJ2-7; 12 bases align to TRBD1. CDR3 length equals 14 residues. Germline CDR1 reads WSHSY; CDR2 reads SAAADI. Losses at the gene ends were 6 bases for V and 2 bases for J; bases not matched to a gene: 2. The CDR3 nucleotides read TGCGCCAGCAGCTGGGACAGGGGGCCCTACGAGCAGTACTTC. This sequence encodes CASSWDRGPYEQYF.